A selection of T cell receptor beta chains follows, all from one sample in a study of metastatic and nonmetastatic thyroid tumors. With MiXCR, TCRdb called clones anew from the PCR reads. Seen here are approximately 20,000 clones, approximately 35% observed once, and the top ten hold approximately 11%. Sequencing used tumor tissue. The source of these receptors is a male donor with papillary thyroid cancer or a benign thyroid nodule (not recorded which). Some clones in this sample may be carry-over from other donors' samples. CDR3s include the opening cysteine and the closing phenylalanine or tryptophan. A D gene is named only where the DNA matches it firmly. Expanded clones are given a class, and other clones once, few, many or no size at all.

clone size,D gene,V gene,J gene,CDR3 DNA,CDR3 protein
many,-,TRBV3-1,TRBJ1-2,TGTGCCAGCAGCCAAAATAGAATGGGGGGGGCTGTATATGGCTACACCTTC,CASSQNRMGGAVYGYTF
many,-,TRBV2,TRBJ1-3,TGTGCCAGCAGGTCGGGCTCTGGAAACACCATATATTTT,CASRSGSGNTIYF
-,-,TRBV6-4,TRBJ1-1,TGTGCCAGCAGCCCCAGGAGGACAGACACTGAAGCTTTCTTT,CASSPRRTDTEAFF
-,-,TRBV19,TRBJ1-5,TGTGCCAGTAGTATTAAGGTGCCAGAATGTAGCAATATGCCCCAGCATTTT,CASSIKVPECSNMPQHF
few,TRBD2,TRBV28,TRBJ2-3,TGTGCCAGCAGTTTATATCTAGCGGGAAGCACAGATACGCAGTATTTT,CASSLYLAGSTDTQYF
few,TRBD2,TRBV6-4,TRBJ2-2,TGTGCCAGCACTAGCGGGAGCACCGGGGAGCTGTTTTTT,CASTSGSTGELFF
-,TRBD2,TRBV27,TRBJ2-3,TGTGCGAGCGGGAGTTTCCGCACAGATACGCAGTATTTT,CASGSFRTDTQYF
-,-,TRBV7-9,TRBJ1-2,TGTGCCAGCAGCCCAGGGCATGAGAACTATGGCTACACCTTC,CASSPGHENYGYTF
few,-,TRBV18,TRBJ2-7,TGTGCCAGCTCACCCAACGTGGCGGATCTCTACGAGCAGTACTTC,CASSPNVADLYEQYF
-,TRBD2,TRBV5-4,TRBJ2-3,TGTGCCAGCAGCTTGGGTAGCGGGAGCGCAGATACGCAGTATTTT,CASSLGSGSADTQYF
-,TRBD2,TRBV6-5,TRBJ2-7,TGTGCCAGCAATTACGAGGTGGAGACTAGCGACTACGAGCAGTACTTC,CASNYEVETSDYEQYF
few,TRBD1,TRBV11-3,TRBJ2-1,TGTGCCAGCAGCTTACGGGACAGGGGGTCCTACAATGAGCAGTTCTTC,CASSLRDRGSYNEQFF
-,-,TRBV18,TRBJ1-6,TGTGCCAGCTCTAGTCCAGCTTCAAATTCACCCCTCCACTTT,CASSSPASNSPLHF
-,TRBD2,TRBV30,TRBJ2-1,TGTGCCTGGAGTATGCGGGAGCTGAATGAGCAGTTCTTC,CAWSMRELNEQFF
-,TRBD2,TRBV20-1,TRBJ2-1,TGCTGTGCTAGACTAGCGGGAGGTTACAATGACCAGTTCTTC,CCARLAGGYNDQFF
few,-,TRBV7-2,TRBJ2-7,TGTGCCAGCCGCTTAAACTACGAGCAGTACTTC,CASRLNYEQYF
medium-sized,-,TRBV20-1,TRBJ1-6,TGCAGTGCTAGAGAATCCGGCCGACAGAGTAATTCACCCCTCCACTTT,CSARESGRQSNSPLHF
medium-sized,-,TRBV2,TRBJ2-7,TGTGCCAGCAGAAACCTCTACGAGCAGTACTTC,CASRNLYEQYF
-,-,TRBV20-1,TRBJ2-1,TGCAGTGCCCTGAGGTGTTCCTACAATGAGCAGTTCTTC,CSALRCSYNEQFF
-,TRBD1,TRBV5-4,TRBJ1-1,TGTGCCAGCAGCTACGACAGGGAGAACACTGAAGCTTTCTTT,CASSYDRENTEAFF
many,TRBD2,TRBV20-1,TRBJ2-1,TGCAGTGCTAGACTAGCGGACAATGAGCAGTTCTTC,CSARLADNEQFF
many,TRBD1,TRBV20-1,TRBJ2-2,TGCAGTGCTAGTGGGGACAGGGGAACCGGGGAGCTGTTTTTT,CSASGDRGTGELFF
-,-,TRBV3-1,TRBJ1-2,TGTGCCAGCAGCCAAGATACCCGGGGCTACACCTTC,CASSQDTRGYTF
medium-sized,-,TRBV7-2,TRBJ2-2,TGTGCCAGCAGCTTAGCGTCTAGCGCGAGAGGAAGTACCGGGGAGCTGTTTTTT,CASSLASSARGSTGELFF
-,TRBD1,TRBV28,TRBJ1-2,TGTGCCAGCAGTATCCGGACAGGAGATGGCTACACCTTC,CASSIRTGDGYTF
few,-,TRBV20-1,TRBJ2-1,TGCAGTGCTCCCGAAGCGTGTAGTGAGCAGTTCTTC,CSAPEACSEQFF
many,-,TRBV2,TRBJ1-5,TGTGCCAGCAGTGAAGGATTACAGGGAAAGCAGCCCCAGCATTTT,CASSEGLQGKQPQHF
-,-,TRBV19,TRBJ1-5,TGTGCCAGTCAGGGATCTAGCAATCAGCCCCAGCATTTT,CASQGSSNQPQHF
few,TRBD1,TRBV28,TRBJ1-6,TGTGCCAGCAGTTCCCTGGGTGGGACAGCTTATAATTCACCCCTCCACTTT,CASSSLGGTAYNSPLHF
-,-,TRBV7-6,TRBJ2-1,TGTGCCAGCAGCTTAGAGACCTACAATGAGCAGTTCTTC,CASSLETYNEQFF
medium-sized,-,TRBV9,TRBJ2-1,TGTGCCAGCAGCGCAACTCCTAGCTCCTACAATGAGCAGTTCTTC,CASSATPSSYNEQFF
many,-,TRBV10-3,TRBJ1-5,TGTGCCATCAGTGAGGGGGCCAGCAATCAGCCCCAGCATTTT,CAISEGASNQPQHF